This paragraph covers one T cell receptor (beta chain) sequence. No antigen is known for it. Profiling relied on immunoSEQ multiplex PCR, and the TCRdb table lists in-frame clones only, not all of them. This table holds about 52,000 clones, about 93% found once. The sample is drawn from a study of OX40 agonist ivuxolimab in advanced cancers. Looking at the study overall: Each patient was given ivuxolimab into a vein every 2 weeks, at 0.01 to 10 mg/kg. Averaging 60 years in age, with a range of about 23 to 79, the cohort was 80% to 90% male.

The CDR3 has 15 amino acids. V was clipped by 3 bases and J by 0 bases, with 10 bases between them. The germline gives CDR1 LNHDA, CDR2 SQIVND (reference sequence). General study findings and limits: Within 6 weeks, CD4+ and CD8+ blood T cells expanded clonally at 0.1 to 3.0 mg/kg.

This clonotype was obtained from an adult with an advanced solid tumor such as melanoma, head and neck, liver or kidney cancer. V gene TRBV19 combines with J gene TRBJ2-3; no clear D. Sequenced here: CD4+ or CD8+ T cells sorted from blood, sampled in a trial of the OX40 agonist ivuxolimab. CDR3 region: CASSIIGSSTDTQYF. CDR3 coding DNA: TGTGCCAGTAGTATTATCGGATCTAGCACAGATACGCAGTATTTT.